These T cell receptor beta chains were read from a single sample in a study of technical replicates of blood from a few donors. Measured with immunoSEQ multiplex PCR; TCRdb has only the in-frame clones, and not every one. This sample has about 100,000 clones, with nearly 97% found just once. The specimen was T cells isolated from PBMCs. The origin of the receptors is a human donor in good health. Both conserved end residues are part of each CDR3. The order of the fields is D gene, V gene, J gene, clone size, CDR3 protein, CDR3 DNA. A D gene is named only where the DNA matches it firmly. A row's size may be missing; if present it is once, few, many or a size class.

d_gene: TRBD2; v_gene: TRBV4-1; j_gene: TRBJ2-1; abundance: NA; CDR3aa: CASSLQKLAGGNEQFF; CDR3nt: TGCGCCAGCAGCCTACAGAAGCTAGCGGGAGGAAACGAGCAGTTCTTC
d_gene: TRBD2; v_gene: TRBV7-8; j_gene: TRBJ2-4; abundance: NA; CDR3aa: CASSLRSSGGLGNIQYF; CDR3nt: TGTGCCAGCAGCTTAAGGAGCAGCGGGGGGCTCGGAAACATTCAGTACTTC
d_gene: NA; v_gene: TRBV18; j_gene: TRBJ2-2; abundance: NA; CDR3aa: CASSPDVGGTNTGELFF; CDR3nt: TGTGCCAGCTCACCCGACGTCGGCGGTACGAACACCGGGGAGCTGTTTTTT
d_gene: NA; v_gene: TRBV28; j_gene: TRBJ1-1; abundance: NA; CDR3aa: CASSPRRGTRTEAFF; CDR3nt: TGTGCCAGCAGCCCTCGCCGCGGGACGCGAACTGAAGCTTTCTTT
d_gene: NA; v_gene: TRBV4-1; j_gene: TRBJ2-3; abundance: NA; CDR3aa: CASSQGRQGRADTQYF; CDR3nt: TGCGCCAGCAGCCAAGGACGCCAGGGCAGGGCAGATACGCAGTATTTT
d_gene: NA; v_gene: TRBV11-3; j_gene: TRBJ1-1; abundance: NA; CDR3aa: CASSPDRQVAFF; CDR3nt: TGTGCCAGCAGCCCCGACCGACAGGTAGCTTTCTTT
d_gene: TRBD2; v_gene: TRBV28; j_gene: TRBJ2-1; abundance: NA; CDR3aa: CASSLLASGYNEQFF; CDR3nt: TGTGCCAGCAGTTTATTGGCTAGCGGCTACAATGAGCAGTTCTTC
d_gene: NA; v_gene: TRBV5-6; j_gene: TRBJ1-1; abundance: NA; CDR3aa: CASSFSDTEAFF; CDR3nt: TGTGCCAGCAGCTTTTCGGACACGGAAGCTTTCTTT
d_gene: NA; v_gene: TRBV11-2; j_gene: TRBJ2-7; abundance: NA; CDR3aa: CASSTLRDTPYEQYF; CDR3nt: TGTGCCAGCAGCACACTCAGGGACACCCCCTACGAGCAGTACTTC
d_gene: NA; v_gene: TRBV4-1; j_gene: TRBJ2-1; abundance: NA; CDR3aa: CASSQDSDEQFF; CDR3nt: TGCGCCAGCAGCCAAGATTCCGATGAGCAGTTCTTC
d_gene: TRBD1; v_gene: TRBV5-4; j_gene: TRBJ2-2; abundance: NA; CDR3aa: CASSFYGQGGTGELFF; CDR3nt: TGTGCCAGCAGCTTTTACGGACAGGGGGGGACCGGGGAGCTGTTTTTT
d_gene: TRBD1; v_gene: TRBV18; j_gene: TRBJ1-2; abundance: NA; CDR3aa: CASSPPVPGQGVDGYTF; CDR3nt: TGTGCCAGCTCACCACCGGTGCCGGGACAGGGGGTGGATGGCTACACCTTC
d_gene: NA; v_gene: TRBV18; j_gene: TRBJ1-4; abundance: NA; CDR3aa: CASSPREYNEKLFF; CDR3nt: TGTGCCAGCTCACCCCGGGAGTATAATGAAAAACTGTTTTTT
d_gene: NA; v_gene: TRBV27; j_gene: TRBJ2-1; abundance: once; CDR3aa: CASAIGGSYNEQFF; CDR3nt: TGTGCCAGCGCAATAGGAGGGTCCTACAATGAGCAGTTCTTC
d_gene: NA; v_gene: TRBV27; j_gene: TRBJ1-1; abundance: NA; CDR3aa: CASSLRAGIPWIDGAEAFF; CDR3nt: TGTGCCAGCAGTTTACGGGCGGGAATCCCCTGGATCGACGGGGCAGAAGCTTTCTTT
d_gene: NA; v_gene: TRBV4-1; j_gene: TRBJ2-3; abundance: NA; CDR3aa: CASSQVSGVAPSTDTQYF; CDR3nt: TGCGCCAGCAGCCAAGTATCCGGGGTAGCCCCGAGCACAGATACGCAGTATTTT
d_gene: TRBD1; v_gene: TRBV6-5; j_gene: TRBJ1-6; abundance: NA; CDR3aa: CASSHRGQGSPLHF; CDR3nt: TGTGCCAGCAGCCACAGGGGCCAGGGTTCACCCCTCCACTTT
d_gene: TRBD2; v_gene: TRBV15; j_gene: TRBJ2-1; abundance: NA; CDR3aa: CATNLRSGSGNEQFF; CDR3nt: TGTGCCACCAACCTACGGAGCGGGAGTGGCAATGAGCAGTTCTTC
d_gene: TRBD2; v_gene: TRBV7-9; j_gene: TRBJ2-5; abundance: NA; CDR3aa: CASSLPLGTSRETQYF; CDR3nt: TGTGCCAGCAGCCTACCTTTGGGGACTAGCCGAGAGACCCAGTACTTC
d_gene: NA; v_gene: TRBV2; j_gene: TRBJ1-1; abundance: NA; CDR3aa: CASSAVSGGHTEAFF; CDR3nt: TGTGCCAGCAGTGCTGTCAGCGGAGGCCACACTGAAGCTTTCTTT
d_gene: TRBD1; v_gene: TRBV19; j_gene: TRBJ2-5; abundance: NA; CDR3aa: CASRHRGQETQYF; CDR3nt: TGTGCCAGTAGACACAGGGGACAAGAGACCCAGTACTTC
d_gene: TRBD1; v_gene: TRBV6-1; j_gene: TRBJ2-2; abundance: NA; CDR3aa: CASRRGQGHRELFF; CDR3nt: TGTGCCAGCAGGCGGGGACAGGGGCACCGGGAGCTGTTTTTT
d_gene: TRBD2; v_gene: TRBV29-1; j_gene: TRBJ2-3; abundance: NA; CDR3aa: CSVEWGSTSGSTDTQYF; CDR3nt: TGCAGCGTTGAGTGGGGATCAACTAGCGGGAGCACAGATACGCAGTATTTT
d_gene: NA; v_gene: TRBV9; j_gene: TRBJ2-1; abundance: NA; CDR3aa: CASSETVRSSSYNEQFF; CDR3nt: TGTGCCAGCAGCGAAACAGTCCGGTCGAGCTCCTACAATGAGCAGTTCTTC
d_gene: NA; v_gene: TRBV11-2; j_gene: TRBJ1-1; abundance: NA; CDR3aa: CASSFRWRENTEAFF; CDR3nt: TGTGCCAGCAGCTTCAGATGGAGGGAGAACACTGAAGCTTTCTTT
d_gene: NA; v_gene: TRBV27; j_gene: TRBJ2-7; abundance: NA; CDR3aa: CASRFPGQGSEQYF; CDR3nt: TGTGCCAGCAGATTCCCGGGCCAGGGAAGCGAGCAGTACTTC
d_gene: NA; v_gene: TRBV28; j_gene: TRBJ2-2; abundance: NA; CDR3aa: CASSLPLILGNTGELFF; CDR3nt: TGTGCCAGCAGTTTACCACTAATTCTCGGGAACACCGGGGAGCTGTTTTTT
d_gene: NA; v_gene: TRBV28; j_gene: TRBJ1-1; abundance: NA; CDR3aa: CASTNLGGATEAFF; CDR3nt: TGTGCCAGCACCAATTTAGGGGGGGCAACTGAAGCTTTCTTT
d_gene: NA; v_gene: TRBV28; j_gene: TRBJ1-1; abundance: NA; CDR3aa: CASSLFGTVTEAFF; CDR3nt: TGTGCCAGCTCGTTATTTGGTACGGTCACTGAAGCTTTCTTT
d_gene: TRBD2; v_gene: TRBV13; j_gene: TRBJ2-1; abundance: NA; CDR3aa: CASSEGLAGYSYNEQFF; CDR3nt: TGTGCCAGCAGCGAGGGACTAGCGGGCTACTCCTACAATGAGCAGTTCTTC
d_gene: TRBD2; v_gene: TRBV28; j_gene: TRBJ2-1; abundance: NA; CDR3aa: CASRGLAGANYNEQFF; CDR3nt: TGTGCCAGCAGGGGACTAGCGGGAGCGAACTACAATGAGCAGTTCTTC
d_gene: TRBD2; v_gene: TRBV5-1; j_gene: TRBJ2-7; abundance: NA; CDR3aa: CASSLGLAGAYEQYF; CDR3nt: TGCGCCAGCAGCTTGGGACTAGCGGGAGCCTACGAGCAGTACTTC
d_gene: NA; v_gene: TRBV2; j_gene: TRBJ1-5; abundance: once; CDR3aa: CASSEAAWNQPQHF; CDR3nt: TGTGCCAGCAGTGAAGCGGCCTGGAATCAGCCCCAGCATTTT
d_gene: TRBD1; v_gene: TRBV6-4; j_gene: TRBJ2-3; abundance: NA; CDR3aa: CASSIDFGTGMDTQYF; CDR3nt: TGTGCCAGCAGTATTGATTTCGGGACAGGGATGGATACGCAGTATTTT
d_gene: NA; v_gene: TRBV10-2; j_gene: TRBJ1-5; abundance: NA; CDR3aa: CASSESTTGSQPQHF; CDR3nt: TGCGCCAGCAGTGAGTCAACAACAGGGTCTCAGCCCCAGCATTTT
d_gene: TRBD2; v_gene: TRBV18; j_gene: TRBJ2-1; abundance: NA; CDR3aa: CASSPPSGQYNEQFF; CDR3nt: TGTGCCAGCTCACCCCCTAGCGGACAATACAATGAGCAGTTCTTC
d_gene: TRBD1; v_gene: TRBV5-6; j_gene: TRBJ2-3; abundance: NA; CDR3aa: CASSRSWTGGPTDTQYF; CDR3nt: TGTGCCAGCAGCCGTTCTTGGACAGGGGGCCCCACAGATACGCAGTATTTT
d_gene: TRBD1; v_gene: TRBV28; j_gene: TRBJ2-1; abundance: NA; CDR3aa: CASSFRTGTGRMNNEQFF; CDR3nt: TGTGCCAGCAGTTTCCGAACCGGGACAGGTAGAATGAACAATGAGCAGTTCTTC
d_gene: TRBD2; v_gene: TRBV5-1; j_gene: TRBJ2-5; abundance: NA; CDR3aa: CASTEGTSKETQYF; CDR3nt: TGCGCCAGCACCGAGGGGACTAGTAAAGAGACCCAGTACTTC
d_gene: TRBD1; v_gene: TRBV9; j_gene: TRBJ1-4; abundance: NA; CDR3aa: CASSVEKGANEKLFF; CDR3nt: TGTGCCAGCAGCGTAGAAAAGGGGGCGAACGAAAAACTGTTTTTT
d_gene: TRBD1; v_gene: TRBV6-1; j_gene: TRBJ2-7; abundance: NA; CDR3aa: CASSDHRGYEQYF; CDR3nt: TGTGCCAGCAGTGACCACAGGGGGTACGAGCAGTACTTC
d_gene: NA; v_gene: TRBV20-1; j_gene: TRBJ2-1; abundance: NA; CDR3aa: CSAPLNEQFF; CDR3nt: TGCAGTGCCCCTCTCAATGAGCAGTTCTTC
d_gene: TRBD1; v_gene: TRBV29-1; j_gene: TRBJ2-7; abundance: once; CDR3aa: CSVGDRSSYEQYF; CDR3nt: TGCAGCGTTGGGGACAGGAGCTCCTACGAGCAGTACTTC
d_gene: NA; v_gene: TRBV9; j_gene: TRBJ1-4; abundance: NA; CDR3aa: CASSPSIGGSVEKLFF; CDR3nt: TGTGCCAGCAGCCCTTCCATAGGGGGTAGTGTGGAAAAACTGTTTTTT
d_gene: NA; v_gene: TRBV5-1; j_gene: TRBJ1-5; abundance: NA; CDR3aa: CASSPFGGGQPQHF; CDR3nt: TGCGCCAGCAGCCCCTTCGGGGGGGGCCAGCCCCAGCATTTT
d_gene: TRBD1; v_gene: TRBV5-1; j_gene: TRBJ1-4; abundance: NA; CDR3aa: CASSSATGPATNEKLFF; CDR3nt: TGCGCCAGCAGCTCCGCGACAGGGCCGGCAACTAATGAAAAACTGTTTTTT
d_gene: NA; v_gene: TRBV19; j_gene: TRBJ1-6; abundance: NA; CDR3aa: CASSINKSNSPLHF; CDR3nt: TGTGCCAGTAGTATCAACAAAAGTAATTCACCCCTCCACTTT